Below, 10 T cell receptor beta chains from the same sample are listed, as sequenced in a study of cytomegalovirus exposure and HLA in healthy donors (dated by TCRdb to 2016 to 2017). Libraries were constructed by the immunoSEQ multiplex PCR assay. A mixture of 60 forward primers for TCR Vbeta segments and 13 reverse primers for TCR Jbeta segments was used in the multiplex PCR. This is the immuneACCESS table as TCRdb keeps it, with only in-frame sequences that have V and J called. A part of the clones is gone; compared with another copy, unresolved V genes explain less than half, and the rest is unexplained. Recorded for this sample are under 200,000 clones; more than 70% of them occurred a single time. The ten biggest clones cover more than 0.35% of the sample. The sample comprised PBMCs. These receptors were taken from a boy aged 2 to 9 in good health and CMV-seronegative.

The chain employs TRBV2 and TRBJ2-5; tentatively, D is TRBD2 (5 bases). CDR1 and CDR2 from the germline V gene are SNHLY and FYNNEI. This CDR3 is built from 14 residues. Trimming stripped 6 bases from V and 5 bases from J, with 16 bases between. The CDR3 coding sequence is TGTGCCAGCAGGCCCTTAGCGTCCCGGGAGACCCAGTACTTC. It codes for CASRPLASRETQYF.

V usage is TRBV11-3 and J usage is TRBJ2-2; TRBD2 aligns across 7 bases. The CDR3 is 16 residues long. J was trimmed by 2 bases and V by 2 bases; bases with no gene match: 5. Germline values: CDR1 SGHNT, CDR2 YENEEA. The CDR3 nucleotides read TGTGCCAGCAGCTTATCTCGGGGGGTTAACACCGGGGAGCTGTTTTTT. Amino acids: CASSLSRGVNTGELFF.

The rearrangement links TRBV7-9 to TRBJ1-4, with D perhaps matching TRBD1 (6 bases). Trimming removed 3 bases at V and 8 bases at J, with 13 bases between. This CDR3 is 14 amino acids long. The germline V gene encodes CDR1 SEHNR and CDR2 FQNEAQ (reference sequence). The CDR3 DNA is TGTGCCAGCAGCTTCCCAGGGGCCGGAGAAAAACTGTTTTTT. It encodes CASSFPGAGEKLFF.

The genes are TRBV19 and TRBJ2-7, with 10 bases matching TRBD1. Germline CDR1 is LNHDA and CDR2 is SQIVND (reference sequence). The CDR3 is made up of 13 amino acids. Losses at the gene ends were 9 bases for V and 2 bases for J; bases not matched to a gene: 4. The CDR3 coding sequence is TGTGCCAGAAGGACAGGGGGGACCTACGAGCAGTACTTC. This translates into CARRTGGTYEQYF.

V gene TRBV6-1 combines with J gene TRBJ2-1; D is perhaps TRBD2 (5 bases). Per the germline V gene, CDR1 is MNHNS and CDR2 is SASEGT. The CDR3 loop spans 15 amino acids. Trimming took 8 bases from V and 0 from J, leaving 14 bases between them. The CDR3 DNA is TGTGCCAGCGCTATTGAGGGCTTCTCCTACAATGAGCAGTTCTTC. It translates to CASAIEGFSYNEQFF.

The CDR3 protein is CASSPIRQGNYGYTF. Here the CDR3 DNA reads TGTGCCAGCTCACCAATAAGACAGGGGAACTATGGCTACACCTTC. The gene calls are TRBV18 and TRBJ1-2; the match to TRBD1 covers 8 bases. The CDR3 totals 15 residues. CDR1 and CDR2 from the germline V gene are KGHSH and LQKENI. The J segment lost 2 bases and the V segment lost 2 bases, leaving 4 bases of the junction unmatched.

The rearrangement uses TRBV19 and TRBJ1-3; D is unresolved. The CDR3 extends over 15 amino acids. The V and J ends lost 5 bases and 2 bases respectively, with 13 bases between them. Germline CDR1 and CDR2: LNHDA and SQIVND (reference sequence). The CDR3 region is CASSSQSRPGNTIYF. CDR3 in DNA: TGTGCCAGTAGTTCACAGAGCCGACCTGGAAACACCATATATTTT.

This clone has just one count. V is TRBV5-1 and J is TRBJ2-7; 8 bases map to TRBD2. The junction had 14 bases not matched to a gene; V was cut back by 0 bases and J by 12 bases. Germline CDR1 reads SGHRS; CDR2 reads YFSETQ. CDR3 length: 15 amino acids. CDR3 loop: CASSLDGVAGRFSYF. The CDR3 DNA reads as TGCGCCAGCAGCTTGGACGGTGTAGCGGGACGTTTTTCGTACTTC.

The chain carries TRBV5-1 and TRBJ1-2, with D perhaps matching TRBD1 (5 bases). Trimming stripped 1 base from V and 8 bases from J, with 12 bases between. The CDR3 spans 13 residues. Germline V gives CDR1 SGHRS, CDR2 YFSETQ. CDR3 protein: CASSLSPGGGYTF. The DNA for the CDR3 is TGCGCCAGCAGCTTGTCCCCTGGGGGGGGCTACACCTTC. The whole variable domain, filled in from reference TRBV5-1 and TRBJ1-2, reads KAGVTQTPRYLIKTRGQQVTLSCSPISGHRSVSWYQQTPGQGLQFLFEYFSETQRNKGNFPGRFSGRQFSNSRSEMNVSTLELGDSALYLCASSLSPGGGYTFGSGTRLTVV.

This clone occurred a few times. J is TRBJ1-2 and V is TRBV10-3; D unclear. The CDR3 sequence is 13 residues long. From germline, CDR1 is ENHRY and CDR2 SYGVKD. V lost 7 bases to trimming and J lost 5 bases, with 14 bases between them. CDR3 region: CAIIIDEEYGYTF. In DNA, the CDR3 is TGTGCCATCATTATCGACGAGGAGTATGGCTACACCTTC.